This is a list of T cell receptor beta chains from one sample in a study of blood T cell repertoires in COVID-19. The repertoire was sequenced with immunoSEQ multiplex PCR; TCRdb's copy has only in-frame clones and lacks some. The sample records around 130,000 clones, about four fifths being singletons. The sequenced material came from peripheral blood. These receptors came from a man aged 40-55 years with active or convalescent COVID-19. Both conserved end residues are part of each CDR3. D genes are given only for firm matches. Size is stated for part of the rows, as once, few or many counts, or as a class when the clone is expanded.

once	TRBD1	TRBV5-6	TRBJ1-6	CASSFGTVNSPLHF	TGTGCCAGCAGCTTCGGGACAGTAAATTCACCCCTCCACTTT
-	-	TRBV10-3	TRBJ2-1	CAISDRGADNEQFF	TGTGCCATCAGTGATCGGGGGGCCGACAATGAGCAGTTCTTC
-	TRBD1	TRBV5-1	TRBJ1-4	CASGPGQGALGEKLFF	TGCGCCTCAGGACCGGGACAGGGGGCTCTAGGGGAAAAACTGTTTTTT
-	TRBD1	TRBV6-4	TRBJ1-6	CASSAPGQGVSPLHF	TGTGCCAGCAGTGCCCCGGGACAGGGGGTTTCACCCCTCCACTTT
-	TRBD1	TRBV12-5	TRBJ2-2	CASGLVRQGSGTGELFF	TGTGCTAGTGGTTTGGTCAGACAGGGCTCCGGGACCGGGGAGCTGTTTTTT
-	-	TRBV5-4	TRBJ2-7	CASSGLGQGLYEQYF	TGTGCCAGCAGCGGCCTGGGGCAGGGGCTCTACGAGCAGTACTTC
-	-	TRBV6-5	TRBJ1-1	CASSYVGDTEAFF	TGTGCCAGCAGTTACGTGGGAGACACTGAAGCTTTCTTT
-	TRBD1	TRBV5-4	TRBJ2-7	CASSLGVPGQGNEQYF	TGTGCCAGCAGCTTGGGTGTACCGGGACAGGGGAACGAGCAGTACTTC
-	-	TRBV12-3/TRBV12-4	TRBJ2-5	CASSLTQGTQYF	TGTGCCAGCAGCCTCACCCAGGGGACCCAGTACTTC
-	TRBD1	TRBV10-3	TRBJ2-7	CAVTGTGFEQYF	TGTGCCGTCACCGGGACAGGGTTCGAGCAGTACTTC
few	-	TRBV4-1	TRBJ1-1	CASSHFDSRNTEAFF	TGCGCCAGCAGCCACTTTGACAGTCGGAACACTGAAGCTTTCTTT
-	-	TRBV4-1	TRBJ1-3	CASSQGTGSSGNTIYF	TGCGCCAGCAGCCAAGGAACAGGGTCTAGTGGAAACACCATATATTTT
-	TRBD1	TRBV6-4	TRBJ2-7	CASSERQGTEQYF	TGTGCCAGCAGTGAGAGACAGGGAACGGAGCAGTACTTC
-	TRBD1	TRBV24-1	TRBJ2-7	CATSDLGTGGTEQYF	TGTGCCACCAGTGATTTGGGCACAGGGGGAACCGAGCAGTACTTC
once	TRBD2	TRBV6-6	TRBJ2-7	CASSYLRGGAHEQYF	TGTGCCAGCAGTTACTTGCGCGGGGGGGCCCACGAGCAGTACTTC
once	TRBD2	TRBV9	TRBJ2-5	CASTLGTSGGAHRETQYF	TGTGCCAGCACCCTCGGGACTAGCGGGGGGGCGCACCGGGAGACCCAGTACTTC
-	TRBD1	TRBV24-1	TRBJ2-1	CATSGTGKKINEQFF	TGTGCCACCAGTGGGACAGGGAAAAAGATCAATGAGCAGTTCTTC
-	-	TRBV7-9	TRBJ2-7	CASSFRSGYEQYF	TGTGCCAGCAGCTTTAGGTCGGGGTACGAGCAGTACTTC
-	-	TRBV2	TRBJ2-7	CASSETGSHEQYF	TGTGCCAGCAGCGAAACAGGGTCCCACGAGCAGTACTTC
-	-	TRBV3-1/TRBV3-2	TRBJ2-7	CASSQGPYEQYF	TGTGCCAGCAGCCAAGGTCCTTACGAGCAGTACTTC
-	TRBD1	TRBV24-1	TRBJ2-1	CATSDTQGAVNEQFF	TGTGCCACCAGTGACACACAGGGGGCGGTCAATGAGCAGTTCTTC
-	-	TRBV6-5	TRBJ1-1	CASSYSTLNTEAFF	TGTGCCAGCAGTTACTCGACTCTTAACACTGAAGCTTTCTTT
-	TRBD1	TRBV5-5	TRBJ1-2	CASSSRQGAGPDYGYTF	TGTGCCAGCAGCTCCAGACAGGGGGCCGGCCCGGACTATGGCTACACCTTC
-	TRBD1	TRBV24-1	TRBJ1-4	CATSDRRPHDREATNEKLFF	TGTGCCACCAGTGACCGACGACCCCACGACAGGGAGGCAACTAATGAAAAACTGTTTTTT
-	-	TRBV2	TRBJ2-2	CASSEVGAPTGELFF	TGTGCCAGCAGTGAGGTGGGGGCGCCCACCGGGGAGCTGTTTTTT
-	TRBD1	TRBV19	TRBJ1-1	CASSVRDREFTEAFF	TGTGCCAGTAGTGTCCGGGACAGGGAATTCACTGAAGCTTTCTTT
-	TRBD2	TRBV5-5	TRBJ2-7	CASSSQPGGAQYEQYF	TGTGCCAGCAGCAGCCAACCCGGGGGGGCCCAGTACGAGCAGTACTTC
-	TRBD1	TRBV12-3/TRBV12-4	TRBJ2-5	CASSWDRGETQYF	TGTGCCAGCAGTTGGGACAGGGGGGAGACCCAGTACTTC